This TCR beta chain was obtained from a study of blood T cell repertoires in COVID-19. Study as a whole: The origin of the acute and convalescent COVID-19 samples was the United States, Italy and Spain.

This CDR3 spans 16 amino acids. Trimming took 0 bases from V and 6 from J, leaving 17 bases between them. As originally analysed: The assay estimated nucleated cells by amplifying reference gene primers. Sequencing used immunoSEQ multiplex PCR; TCRdb keeps in-frame clones, though not all of them. The DNA gave D and trimming, while V, J and clone size come from that table. Altogether 250,000 to 300,000 clones are present, 86% being singletons, with the ten largest covering approximately 12%. In this sample, this clone turned up a few times. The sequenced sample was peripheral blood. The receptor's source is a woman under 40 with COVID-19, enrolled during active disease. The V call is TRBV23-1, the J call TRBJ2-5; D possibly corresponds to TRBD2 (5 bases). TRBV23-1 is identified as an open reading frame with a role that is uncertain. The chain's CDR3 is CASSQSLTRGTKTQYF. As DNA, the CDR3 is TGCGCCAGCAGTCAATCGTTAACCCGGGGAACCAAGACCCAGTACTTC.